This T cell receptor beta chain was documented in a study of blood T cell repertoires in COVID-19. Method: immunoSEQ multiplex PCR; TCRdb's copy keeps in-frame clones and lacks some. This sample has about 200,000 clones; roughly 82% occur once, and the top ten carry about 10%. The sequence came from a man in his fifties or sixties with active or convalescent COVID-19. Source material: peripheral blood.

As DNA, the CDR3 is TGTGCCAGCAATCGACGGGACACCTACTACGAGCAGTACTTC. It translates to CASNRRDTYYEQYF. The rearrangement uses TRBV28 and TRBJ2-7, with D tentatively TRBD1 (6 bases). Germline values: CDR1 MDHEN, CDR2 SYDVKM. V dropped 7 bases and J dropped 3 bases, with 16 bases sitting between them. This CDR3 region has 14 residues.